A single sample gave rise to the 8 T cell receptor beta chains below, sequenced in a study of shared T cell receptors in the human thymus. Only in-frame clones appear in the TCRdb table, and some are missing; sequencing was by immunoSEQ multiplex PCR. Altogether hundreds of thousands of clones are present, more than 75% being singletons, with the ten largest covering about 0.01%. This sample also belongs to another study, concerning human thymus T cells.

Source material: thymocytes. Receptor source: a boy under two years old with a congenital heart defect.

The rearrangement links TRBV30 to TRBJ2-7; 7 bases match TRBD2. The germline V gene has CDR1 GTSNPN and CDR2 SVGIG (reference sequence). The CDR3 extends over 16 amino acids. V lost 2 bases and J lost 4; bases outside the gene matches: 14. CDR3 DNA sequence: TGTGCCTGGAGTCCCCCACCCGCGGGAGAAGGGTACGAGCAGTACTTC. It codes for CAWSPPPAGEGYEQYF. Variable domain in full (rest from reference TRBV30 and TRBJ2-7): SQTIHQWPATLVQPVGSPLSLECTVEGTSNPNLYWYRQAAGRGLQLLFYSVGIGQISSEVPQNLSASRPQDRQFILSSKKLLLSDSGFYLCAWSPPPAGEGYEQYFGPGTRLTVT.

This chain links TRBV11-2 with TRBJ2-3, with TRBD2 matching 12 bases. Germline trimming cut 5 bases from V and 2 bases from J; bases unmatched to any gene: 5. The CDR3 sequence is 16 residues long. Germline V gives CDR1 SGHAT, CDR2 FQNNGV. CDR3 in amino acids: CASSPSGRGVTDTQYF. CDR3 DNA sequence: TGTGCCAGCAGCCCTAGCGGGAGGGGCGTCACAGATACGCAGTATTTT.

The chain carries TRBV19 and TRBJ2-4; D possibly corresponds to TRBD2 (6 bases). Germline CDR1 reads LNHDA; CDR2 reads SQIVND (reference sequence). V shed 3 bases and J shed 9 bases, with 18 bases lying between them. The CDR3 totals 15 residues. The CDR3 reads CASSMGQGGWGIQYF. DNA of the CDR3: TGTGCCAGTAGTATGGGGCAGGGAGGCTGGGGCATTCAGTACTTC.

Comments on this clone: Additional DNA sequences in this sample encode the identical CDR3. V gene TRBV18 combines with J gene TRBJ2-7; 7 bases agree with TRBD1. Trimming took 1 base from V and 3 from J; bases not matched to a gene: 3. The germline V gene has CDR1 KGHSH and CDR2 LQKENI. CDR3 size: 14 residues. The CDR3 reads CASSPRQGSYEQYF. CDR3 DNA: TGTGCCAGCTCACCACGACAGGGAAGCTACGAGCAGTACTTC.

This clone has a single count. CDR3: CASSPRETVYGYTF. In DNA, the CDR3 is TGTGCCAGCTCACCACGGGAGACGGTCTATGGCTACACCTTC. The chain carries TRBV18 and TRBJ1-2; no reliable D call. Germline CDR1 KGHSH, CDR2 LQKENI. V was trimmed by 1 base and J by 4 bases, leaving 10 bases between them. The CDR3 is 14 residues long.

The gene calls are TRBV5-6 and TRBJ2-5; D is unclear. Germline loops: CDR1 SGHDT, CDR2 YYEEEE. Trimming pared 0 bases from V and 4 bases from J, leaving 10 bases between. CDR3 length: 14 amino acids. CDR3 in DNA: TGTGCCAGCAGCTTGGCAAGCTTACTAGAGACCCAGTACTTC. Its protein product is CASSLASLLETQYF.

This clone was found once. This chain joins TRBV10-3 and TRBJ1-1; the D gene is possibly TRBD1 (5 bases). V was shortened by 2 bases and J by 1 base, with 14 bases between the two germline ends. CDR1 is ENHRY, CDR2 SYGVKD, per germline. CDR3 length equals 16 residues. DNA of the CDR3: TGTGCCATCAGTGAGAAGTCGGCACAGGAGAACACTGAAGCTTTCTTT. Translating it yields CAISEKSAQENTEAFF.

This chain connects TRBV7-9 to TRBJ2-2, with TRBD2 matching 9 bases. Germline V CDR1 and CDR2: SEHNR, FQNEAQ (reference sequence). The CDR3 contains 17 residues. J lost 5 bases, V lost 3 bases, and 10 bases had no gene match. For the CDR3, the DNA is TGTGCCAGCAGCTTTGGCTTCTCTAGCGGGATTACCGGGGAGCTGTTTTTT. Protein: CASSFGFSSGITGELFF.